The clone carrying this TCR beta chain appeared a few times. In the authors' workflow: Estimates of nucleated cell counts were drawn from the amplification of reference gene primers. Clones were sequenced by immunoSEQ multiplex PCR, and TCRdb holds only the in-frame ones, with some missing. V, J and clone size derive from that table, while D and trimming were established from the DNA sequence. The data contain over 100,000 clones, approximately 86% of them singletons. The data stem from a study of blood T cell repertoires in COVID-19. At the level of the study: The study drew acute and convalescent COVID-19 samples from the United States, Italy and Spain.

Per germline, CDR1 SGHRS and CDR2 YFSETQ. The V and J ends lost 5 bases and 6 bases, in that order; junction bases with no gene match: 10. The CDR3 runs 15 residues. This rearrangement joins TRBV5-1 to TRBJ1-5; 8 bases match TRBD1. This receptor was identified in a man aged 45-65 years with active or convalescent COVID-19. The specimen was peripheral blood. CDR3 DNA sequence: TGCGCCAGCAGTCTACAGGGGGATGGAGGTCAGCCCCAGCATTTT. It translates to CASSLQGDGGQPQHF.